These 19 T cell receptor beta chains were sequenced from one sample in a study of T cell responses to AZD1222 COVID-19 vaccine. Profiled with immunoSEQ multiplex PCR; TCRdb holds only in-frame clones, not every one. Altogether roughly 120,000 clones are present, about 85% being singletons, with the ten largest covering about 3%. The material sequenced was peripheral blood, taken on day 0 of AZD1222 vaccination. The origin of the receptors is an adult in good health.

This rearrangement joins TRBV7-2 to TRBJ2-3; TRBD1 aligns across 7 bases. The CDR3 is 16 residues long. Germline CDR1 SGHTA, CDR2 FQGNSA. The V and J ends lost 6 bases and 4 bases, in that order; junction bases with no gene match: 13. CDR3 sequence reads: CASSSQGTVAADTQYF. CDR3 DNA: TGTGCCAGCAGTTCACAGGGGACCGTCGCAGCAGATACGCAGTATTTT.

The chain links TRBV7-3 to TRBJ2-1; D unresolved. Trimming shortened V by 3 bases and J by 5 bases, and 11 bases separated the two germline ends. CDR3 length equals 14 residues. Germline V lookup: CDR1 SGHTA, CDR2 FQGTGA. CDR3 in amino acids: CASSFGVADNEQFF. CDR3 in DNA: TGTGCCAGCAGCTTCGGCGTGGCGGACAATGAGCAGTTCTTC.

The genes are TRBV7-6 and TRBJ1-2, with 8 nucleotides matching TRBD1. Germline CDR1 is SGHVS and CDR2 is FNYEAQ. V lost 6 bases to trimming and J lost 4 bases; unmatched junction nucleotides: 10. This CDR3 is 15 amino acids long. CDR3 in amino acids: CASSQVDRVGYGYTF. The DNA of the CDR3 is TGTGCCAGCAGTCAAGTGGACAGGGTTGGCTATGGCTACACCTTC.

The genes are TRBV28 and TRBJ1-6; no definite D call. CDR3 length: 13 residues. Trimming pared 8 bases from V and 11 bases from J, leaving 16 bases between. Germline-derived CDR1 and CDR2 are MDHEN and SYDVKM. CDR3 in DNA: TGTGCCAGCTCTACAGACTCCCTAACACCCCTCCACTTT. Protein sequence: CASSTDSLTPLHF.

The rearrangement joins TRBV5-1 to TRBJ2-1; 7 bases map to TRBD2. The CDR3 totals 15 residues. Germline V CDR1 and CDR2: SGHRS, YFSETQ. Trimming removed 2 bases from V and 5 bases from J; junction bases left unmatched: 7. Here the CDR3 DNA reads TGCGCCAGCAGCTTCGGGAGGACCCTCGACAATGAGCAGTTCTTC. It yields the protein CASSFGRTLDNEQFF. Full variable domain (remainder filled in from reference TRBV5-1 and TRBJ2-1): KAGVTQTPRYLIKTRGQQVTLSCSPISGHRSVSWYQQTPGQGLQFLFEYFSETQRNKGNFPGRFSGRQFSNSRSEMNVSTLELGDSALYLCASSFGRTLDNEQFFGPGTRLTVL.

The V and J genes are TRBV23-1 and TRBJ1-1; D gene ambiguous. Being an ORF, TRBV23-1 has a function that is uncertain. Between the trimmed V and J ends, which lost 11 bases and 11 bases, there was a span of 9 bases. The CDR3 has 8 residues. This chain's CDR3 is CAGGWAFF. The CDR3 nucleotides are TGCGCCGGAGGGTGGGCTTTCTTT.

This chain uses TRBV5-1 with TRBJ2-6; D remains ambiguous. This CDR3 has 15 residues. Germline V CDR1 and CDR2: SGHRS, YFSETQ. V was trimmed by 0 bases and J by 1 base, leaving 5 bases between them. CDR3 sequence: CASSLDLSGANVLTF. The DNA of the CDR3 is TGCGCCAGCAGCTTGGACCTGTCTGGGGCCAACGTCCTGACTTTC.

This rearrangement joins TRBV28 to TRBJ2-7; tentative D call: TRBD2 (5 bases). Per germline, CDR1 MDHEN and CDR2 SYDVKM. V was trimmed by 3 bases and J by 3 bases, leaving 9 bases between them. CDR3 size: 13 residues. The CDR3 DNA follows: TGTGCCAGCAGTTTGGCGGGCCTCTACGAGCAGTACTTC. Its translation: CASSLAGLYEQYF.

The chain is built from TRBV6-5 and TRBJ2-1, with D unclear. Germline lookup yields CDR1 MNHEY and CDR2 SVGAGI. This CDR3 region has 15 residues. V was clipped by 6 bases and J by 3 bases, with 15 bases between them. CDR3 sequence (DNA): TGTGCCAGCAGAGGCAAGCCAGCTTTCTACAATGAGCAGTTCTTC. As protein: CASRGKPAFYNEQFF.

CDR3 bases: TGTGCCAGCAGCCTATCACAGGGTTCCTCTGGAAACACCATATATTTT. Translation: CASSLSQGSSGNTIYF. The rearrangement links TRBV3-1 (or the pseudogene TRBV3-2) to TRBJ1-3, with D possibly being TRBD1 (6 bases). Trimming took 4 bases from V and 0 from J, leaving 13 bases between them. This CDR3 comprises 16 residues. Germline V gene data show CDR1 as LGHDT and CDR2 as YNNKEL (reference sequence).

This CDR3 reads CSVVNDRLPYEQYF. CDR3 nucleotide sequence: TGCAGCGTGGTTAACGACCGGTTACCCTACGAGCAGTACTTC. The chain employs TRBV29-1 and TRBJ2-7; D remains ambiguous. CDR1 SQVTM and CDR2 ANQGSEA come from the germline V gene. Trimming pared 6 bases from V and 2 bases from J, leaving 17 bases between. This CDR3 is 14 amino acids long.

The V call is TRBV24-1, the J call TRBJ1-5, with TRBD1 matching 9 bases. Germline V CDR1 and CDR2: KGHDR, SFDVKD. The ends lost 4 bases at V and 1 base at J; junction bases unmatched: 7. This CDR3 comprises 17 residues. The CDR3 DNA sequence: TGTGCCACCAGTGACCACCGACAGGGGGGAAGCAATCAGCCCCAGCATTTT. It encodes CATSDHRQGGSNQPQHF.

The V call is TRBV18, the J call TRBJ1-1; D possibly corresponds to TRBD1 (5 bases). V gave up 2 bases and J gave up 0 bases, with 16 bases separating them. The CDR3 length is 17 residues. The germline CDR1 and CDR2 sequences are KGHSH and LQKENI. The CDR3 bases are TGTGCCAGCTCACCAAATTATGGGGCGCCCTTGAACACTGAAGCTTTCTTT. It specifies CASSPNYGAPLNTEAFF.

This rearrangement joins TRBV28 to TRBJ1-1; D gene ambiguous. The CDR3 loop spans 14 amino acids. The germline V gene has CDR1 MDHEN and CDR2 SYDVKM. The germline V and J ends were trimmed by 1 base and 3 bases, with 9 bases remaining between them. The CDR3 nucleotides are TGTGCCAGCAGTTTATACGGCAGTTACACTGAAGCTTTCTTT. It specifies CASSLYGSYTEAFF.

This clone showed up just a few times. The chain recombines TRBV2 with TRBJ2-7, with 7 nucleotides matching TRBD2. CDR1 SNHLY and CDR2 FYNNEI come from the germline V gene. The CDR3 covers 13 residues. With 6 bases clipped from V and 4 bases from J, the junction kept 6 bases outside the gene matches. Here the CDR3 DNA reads TGTGCCAGCAGGCTAGCGGTCCTTTACGAGCAGTACTTC. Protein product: CASRLAVLYEQYF.

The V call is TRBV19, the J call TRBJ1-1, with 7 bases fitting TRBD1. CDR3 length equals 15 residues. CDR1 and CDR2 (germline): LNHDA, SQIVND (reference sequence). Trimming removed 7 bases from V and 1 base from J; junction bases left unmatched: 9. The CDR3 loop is CASTFLGGPNTEAFF. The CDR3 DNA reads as TGTGCCAGTACCTTTTTAGGGGGCCCGAACACTGAAGCTTTCTTT.

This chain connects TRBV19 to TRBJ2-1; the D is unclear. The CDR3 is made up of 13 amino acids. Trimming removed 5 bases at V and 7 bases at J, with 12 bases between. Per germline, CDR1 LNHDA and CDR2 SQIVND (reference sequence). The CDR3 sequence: CASSFDGYNEQFF. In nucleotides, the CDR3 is TGTGCCAGTAGTTTTGACGGCTATAATGAGCAGTTCTTC.

CDR3 DNA sequence: TGCGCCAGCAGCGTGTGGGCGTCGGGAGAGACCCAGTACTTC. It encodes CASSVWASGETQYF. The chain links TRBV5-1 to TRBJ2-5, with unresolved D. The CDR3 runs 14 residues. Looked up from germline, CDR1 is SGHRS and CDR2 is YFSETQ. The V and J ends lost 4 bases and 4 bases respectively, with 14 bases between them.

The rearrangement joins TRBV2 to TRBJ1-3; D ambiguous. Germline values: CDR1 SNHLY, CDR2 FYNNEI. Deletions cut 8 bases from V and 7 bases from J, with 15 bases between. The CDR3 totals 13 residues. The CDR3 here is CASGSRLGNTIYF. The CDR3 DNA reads TGTGCCAGCGGGAGCCGGTTGGGGAACACCATATATTTT.